This TCR beta chain comes out of a study of siplizumab effects on memory and regulatory T cells (dated by TCRdb to between 2017 and 2020). At the level of the whole study: The effect of the anti-CD2 antibody siplizumab on alloreactive T-cell subsets was examined in allogeneic mixed lymphocyte reactions constructed from human PBMCs. What the work shows at the level of the full study, not this receptor alone: Because sequences at frequencies below about 10^-5 were poorly captured, only a minor fraction of alloreactive clones could be mapped back to unstimulated subsets. Whether proliferating Tregs from siplizumab cultures actually had suppressive function was not functionally confirmed. Among mappable alloreactive CD4+ clones, the Treg-derived fraction averaged approximately 69% with siplizumab versus about 25% in control reactions. Siplizumab significantly lowered the cumulative frequency of alloreactive sequences that could be traced to unstimulated CD4+ memory T cells. Roughly 75-97% of proliferating CD4+ or CD8+ clones could not be assigned a naive or memory phenotype. Unstimulated naive T cells appeared to be more diverse than memory T cells, and naive cells seemed to make a substantial contribution to the alloresponse.

The library relied on the immunoSEQ multiplex PCR assay. Each sample had 85,000 to 100,000 TCR templates assayed by the deep sequencing platform. Genomic DNA extracted from sorted T cells was used for TCRbeta CDR3 sequencing. The source study handled its data this way. The R programming language was used for the clonal analysis of the TCRbeta CDR3 data. Alloreactive CD4+ and CD8+ clones were identified by comparing unstimulated samples to CFSE-low samples taken after the reaction. Regulatory or non-regulatory origin was assigned to alloreactive CD4+ clones by matching of sequences to sorted unstimulated Treg and non-Treg repertoires. TCRdb took this table from immuneACCESS and kept in-frame rearrangements with V and J called. Such tables lack part of the clones; where checked against another copy, unresolved V genes explain under half of the gap, and the rest is unexplained. The DNA was the basis for D and trimming; V, J and clone size are from that table. This sample comprises 95,000 to 130,000 clones, approximately 94% of them detected only once. The ten largest account for roughly 1.7% of the sample.

CDR1 and CDR2, looked up from the germline V gene (reference sequence), are MNHNY and SVGAGI. The CDR3 measures 14 amino acids from cysteine to phenylalanine. Kept here is only the CDR3 DNA, which spans 42 bases and is read in frame from base 1. Trimming at the junction amounts to 7 bases on V and 5 bases on J, and the germline ends lie 17 bases apart. Remarks on this clone: Its binding antigen is unknown. Qualities for individual bases were not recorded, and no much larger clone is one base off.

Sorted unstimulated T cells and proliferating T cells recovered from mixed lymphocyte reactions underwent TCRbeta CDR3 sequencing. Fresh whole blood from nine to eleven HLA-typed healthy donors was used to isolate PBMCs. To map where alloreactive clones came from, unstimulated CD4+ non-regulatory T cells were FACS-sorted. The sequence derives from a human donor in good health. The chain employs TRBV6-6 and TRBJ1-1; the D gene is perhaps TRBD1, on 6 matching bases. Sequenced input: non-Treg CD4+ T cells sorted from blood. In the paper's terms, the cell subset or site label means: FACS-sorted unstimulated CD4+ non-regulatory T cells. The nucleotides are TGTGCCAGCACTCCCGACAGGCGGGAGACTGAAGCTTTCTTT. The encoded protein is CASTPDRRETEAFF.